This T cell receptor (beta chain) was sequenced in a study of T-cell memory formation after mild COVID-19. The CDR3 consists of 12 residues. V lost 2 bases to trimming and J lost 4 bases, with 5 bases between them. Germline lookup yields CDR1 MDHEN and CDR2 SYDVKM. This clonotype was counted between two and nine times. TCRdb reprocessed the 5' RACE reads via MiXCR and lists one record per CDR3 protein. The sample records some 300,000 distinct CDR3 sequences, 20% to 25% being singletons. This receptor was obtained from a man aged 18-30 years who had mild COVID-19 (a few samples of this study predate the infection). Cell type and time point are not known. The chain joins TRBV28 to TRBJ1-1; D ambiguous. Sequenced: PBMCs or a T cell subset sorted from them (not recorded which). The CDR3 loop reads CASSLTVTEAFF. The CDR3 nucleotides read TGTGCCAGCAGTTTAACAGTCACTGAAGCTTTCTTT.